This is a list of T cell receptor beta chains from one sample in a study of blood T cells in healthy people across ages. TCRdb itself ran the 5' RACE reads through MiXCR, one entry per CDR3 protein. The sample lists more than 900,000 distinct CDR3 sequences; approximately 25% were seen once. Another study also made use of these data, one on T cells of mothers and their children.

Sequenced material: blood. These receptors all come from a girl under 10 years old in good health. Both conserved end residues are part of each CDR3. The D gene is left open where the match is weak. Clone size is stated in some rows and not others, as once, few, many or a class when expanded.

-,-,TRBJ2-2,TRBV6-6,CASSYSGQSTGELSF,TGTGCCAGCAGTTACAGTGGACAGTCCACCGGGGAGCTGTCTTTT
-,-,TRBJ2-7,TRBV29-1,CSVEEGPYEQYF,TGCAGCGTTGAAGAAGGGCCCTACGAGCAGTACTTC
-,-,TRBJ1-1,TRBV6-1,CASSNSAGNTEAFF,TGTGCCAGCAGTAACTCCGCCGGGAACACTGAAGCTTTCTTT
-,-,TRBJ2-3,TRBV20-1,CSARDAGNPADTQYF,TGCAGTGCTAGAGATGCCGGCAACCCGGCAGATACGCAGTATTTT
-,few,TRBJ2-5,TRBV4-2,CASSRLGDGGKETLYF,TGTGCCAGCAGCCGTCTTGGCGATGGCGGAAAAGAGACCCTGTACTTC
TRBD2,few,TRBJ2-2,TRBV12-3/TRBV12-4,CASRSHGTNLGELFF,TGTGCCAGCAGATCGCACGGGACTAACCTCGGGGAGCTGTTTTTT
TRBD1,few,TRBJ2-7,TRBV3-1,CASSWDRGEQYF,TGTGCCAGCAGCTGGGACAGGGGAGAGCAGTACTTC
-,-,TRBJ2-7,TRBV5-5,CASSSALGTPLDEQYF,TGTGCCAGCAGCTCGGCCCTCGGGACACCACTTGACGAGCAGTACTTC
-,-,TRBJ1-2,TRBV5-4,CASSPPDGYGYTF,TGTGCCAGCAGCCCTCCGGACGGCTATGGCTACACCTTC
-,many,TRBJ2-7,TRBV29-1,CSVGSRVGSYEQYF,TGCAGCGTTGGCTCCAGGGTGGGCTCCTACGAGCAGTACTTC
TRBD1,few,TRBJ1-5,TRBV25-1,CASSESGTGGNQPQHF,TGTGCCAGCAGTGAGTCGGGGACAGGCGGCAATCAGCCCCAGCATTTT
TRBD1,few,TRBJ1-1,TRBV4-3,CASSQDLHTGGNTEAFF,TGCGCCAGCAGCCAAGATCTGCATACAGGGGGGAACACTGAAGCTTTCTTT
-,-,TRBJ2-7,TRBV6-2/TRBV6-3,CASSGMSDYEQYF,TGTGCCAGCAGTGGTATGTCGGACTACGAGCAGTACTTC
-,few,TRBJ1-6,TRBV10-3,CAISEEGSNSPLHF,TGTGCCATCAGTGAGGAGGGTTCTAATTCACCCCTCCACTTT
-,-,TRBJ1-6,TRBV28,CASSFLTENSPLHF,TGTGCCAGCAGTTTTTTGACGGAGAATTCACCCCTCCACTTT
TRBD2,many,TRBJ2-3,TRBV12-3/TRBV12-4,CASSPSGTQYF,TGTGCCAGCAGTCCTAGCGGTACGCAGTATTTT
-,few,TRBJ2-1,TRBV2,CASSSDRLGNEQFF,TGTGCCAGCAGTTCAGACAGACTTGGGAATGAGCAGTTCTTC
TRBD1,-,TRBJ1-2,TRBV6-5,CASTMRQGPYGYTF,TGTGCCAGCACCATGCGACAGGGACCCTATGGCTACACCTTC
-,-,TRBJ2-3,TRBV4-2,CASSPPGTPPDTQYF,TGTGCCAGCAGCCCTCCCGGGACTCCTCCAGATACGCAGTATTTT
-,-,TRBJ2-2,TRBV5-5,CASSLEMGTGELFF,TGTGCCAGCAGCTTGGAGATGGGCACCGGGGAGCTGTTTTTT
-,few,TRBJ1-1,TRBV6-2/TRBV6-3,CASSYGRFPNAEAFF,TGTGCCAGCAGTTACGGGCGGTTCCCGAACGCTGAAGCTTTCTTT
-,-,TRBJ2-7,TRBV9,CASSVEQSPYEQYF,TGTGCCAGCAGCGTAGAACAGTCCCCCTACGAGCAGTACTTC
-,few,TRBJ2-3,TRBV6-2/TRBV6-3,CASTLGLIDTPGDTQYF,TGTGCCAGCACTCTCGGTTTGATCGACACACCCGGGGATACGCAGTATTTT
-,-,TRBJ1-1,TRBV7-9,CASSLYKNTEAFF,TGTGCCAGCAGCTTATACAAGAACACTGAAGCTTTCTTT
TRBD1,few,TRBJ2-7,TRBV20-1,CSAREGTGIYEQYF,TGCAGTGCTAGAGAAGGGACAGGGATATACGAGCAGTACTTC
-,few,TRBJ2-2,TRBV5-1,CASSLPAGDNGELFF,TGCGCCAGCAGCTTGCCAGCCGGGGATAACGGGGAGCTGTTTTTT
-,few,TRBJ1-2,TRBV7-9,CASSRGDGYYGYTF,TGTGCCAGCAGCCGAGGGGACGGCTACTATGGCTACACCTTC
-,-,TRBJ2-7,TRBV29-1,CSVEKTDTYEQYF,TGCAGCGTGGAAAAGACAGATACCTACGAGCAGTACTTC
-,few,TRBJ1-1,TRBV5-1,CASSLWGRQTEAFF,TGCGCCAGCAGTCTCTGGGGACGGCAGACTGAAGCTTTCTTT
-,few,TRBJ1-2,TRBV6-1,CASMRRDNYGYTF,TGTGCCAGCATGCGCCGGGATAACTATGGCTACACCTTC
TRBD2,few,TRBJ2-2,TRBV2,CASSEARGGGELFF,TGTGCCAGCAGTGAAGCGCGGGGGGGCGGGGAGCTGTTTTTT
-,-,TRBJ1-3,TRBV7-9,CASSSSGGIRNTIYF,TGTGCCAGCAGCTCCTCCGGGGGCATCAGAAACACCATATATTTT
-,few,TRBJ1-6,TRBV10-3,CAIRDSSSYNSPLHF,TGTGCCATCAGGGACAGCAGCTCCTATAATTCACCCCTCCACTTT
TRBD1,few,TRBJ2-7,TRBV6-6,CASSRNRDRGSYEQYF,TGTGCCAGCAGTCGTAACCGGGACAGGGGTAGCTACGAGCAGTACTTC
-,few,TRBJ2-5,TRBV4-1,CASSQSEKETQYF,TGCGCCAGCAGCCAGTCTGAGAAGGAGACCCAGTACTTC
-,few,TRBJ2-1,TRBV14,CASSPRQAPYNEQFF,TGTGCCAGCAGCCCTCGTCAGGCCCCCTACAATGAGCAGTTCTTC
TRBD2,-,TRBJ2-1,TRBV7-9,CASSLDSGRVNEQFF,TGTGCCAGCAGCTTAGACAGCGGGAGGGTTAATGAGCAGTTCTTC
-,few,TRBJ2-1,TRBV7-2,CASSPSGQRYNEQFF,TGTGCCAGCAGCCCTTCCGGGCAGCGATACAATGAGCAGTTCTTC
-,few,TRBJ1-1,TRBV5-5,CASSPRSSNEAFF,TGTGCCAGCAGCCCCAGGTCGAGTAATGAAGCTTTCTTT
-,-,TRBJ2-7,TRBV6-5,CASSYSTTGAEQYF,TGTGCCAGCAGTTACTCGACTACGGGCGCCGAGCAGTACTTC
-,-,TRBJ2-7,TRBV7-2,CASSRRGGDIYEQYF,TGTGCCAGCAGCCGCAGAGGGGGGGATATTTACGAGCAGTACTTC
-,-,TRBJ1-1,TRBV7-2,CASSPDGPNTEAFF,TGTGCCAGCAGCCCAGACGGACCCAACACTGAAGCTTTCTTT
-,few,TRBJ1-1,TRBV12-3/TRBV12-4,CASSLQGLNVANTEAFF,TGTGCCAGCAGTTTACAGGGGTTGAACGTAGCGAACACTGAAGCTTTCTTT
-,-,TRBJ2-5,TRBV6-2/TRBV6-3,CASSYLGQTQYF,TGTGCCAGCAGTTACCTGGGACAGACCCAGTACTTC
TRBD1,-,TRBJ2-4,TRBV7-2,CASSPGQGTTHIQYF,TGTGCCAGCAGCCCGGGACAGGGTACAACGCACATTCAGTACTTC
TRBD1,few,TRBJ1-2,TRBV29-1,CSDGPPQGTGYTF,TGCAGCGACGGTCCTCCACAGGGGACTGGCTACACCTTC
-,-,TRBJ2-7,TRBV16,CASSQSIAYEQYF,TGTGCCAGCAGCCAATCAATCGCTTACGAGCAGTACTTC
-,few,TRBJ2-5,TRBV20-1,CSAVSGRPPETQYF,TGCAGTGCCGTAAGTGGTCGTCCACCTGAGACCCAGTACTTC
TRBD1,-,TRBJ2-7,TRBV29-1,CSVATMTGVAYEQYF,TGCAGCGTTGCAACGATGACAGGGGTGGCCTACGAGCAGTACTTC
-,-,TRBJ2-7,TRBV7-9,CASSPVGYDEQYF,TGTGCCAGCAGCCCCGTCGGGTACGACGAGCAGTACTTC
-,few,TRBJ2-1,TRBV29-1,CSVEFRAGNEQFF,TGCAGCGTTGAATTCAGGGCTGGTAATGAGCAGTTCTTC
-,few,TRBJ2-5,TRBV25-1,CASSEPPRGSQETQYF,TGTGCCAGCAGTGAGCCCCCCAGGGGATCCCAAGAGACCCAGTACTTC
-,-,TRBJ2-5,TRBV10-3,CATREGGIEYF,TGTGCCACCCGCGAAGGCGGGATCGAGTACTTC
-,few,TRBJ1-2,TRBV29-1,CSVLSQDLVANYGYTF,TGCAGCGTTTTATCGCAGGACTTAGTAGCTAACTATGGCTACACCTTC
TRBD2,few,TRBJ2-5,TRBV4-2,CASSQEVVLAGGETQYF,TGTGCCAGCAGCCAAGAAGTGGTGCTAGCGGGAGGAGAGACCCAGTACTTC
-,many,TRBJ2-1,TRBV28,CASSLVQGVNEQFF,TGTGCCAGCAGTTTGGTGCAGGGAGTGAATGAGCAGTTCTTC